This T cell receptor beta chain was recorded in a study of tumor and adjacent non-tumor tissue in lung cancer. Notes on this clonotype: The germline gene is not matched at one end of the junction; a read error may be the cause.

The template was RNA from unsorted bulk tissue. Three rounds of nested PCR, following a modified ARM-PCR protocol, produced the TCRbeta library. TCRdb reprocessed the multiplex PCR reads via MiXCR and lists one record per CDR3 protein. The sample lists under 150,000 distinct CDR3 sequences; around 60% were seen once. This TCR came from a man aged 60 to 75 with small cell lung cancer. The sequenced sample consisted of lung tumor tissue.

The CDR3 sequence is CASGYSQLAGGSEQFF. CDR3 sequence (DNA): TGTGCCAGCGGTTACTCTCAACTAGCGGGAGGTTCTGAGCAGTTCTTC. This chain uses TRBV6-6 with TRBJ2-1; TRBD2 aligns across 12 bases. The CDR3 runs to 16 residues. From germline, CDR1 is MNHNY and CDR2 SVGAGI (reference sequence).